The 5 T cell receptor beta chains below were found in one sample sequenced in a study of spatial heterogeneity in lung cancer. TCRdb reprocessed the 5' RACE reads via MiXCR and lists one record per CDR3 protein. Of under 100,000 distinct CDR3 sequences listed, roughly 10% are singletons. The time point: sample taken at primary tumor resection. The sequenced material consisted of unsorted whole RNA from tumor, nontumor lung or frozen PBMC. Specimen: PBMCs, collected at surgery. The receptors stem from a male donor with early-stage non-small cell lung cancer.

This clonotype was seen ten or more times. The chain links TRBV10-3 to TRBJ2-1; D remains unclear. Between the trimmed V and J ends, which lost 0 bases and 4 bases, there was a span of 7 bases. Germline V CDR1 and CDR2: ENHRY, SYGVKD. This CDR3 contains 14 residues. This CDR3 is CAISESMGYNEQFF. CDR3 nucleotide sequence: TGTGCCATCAGTGAGTCCATGGGATACAATGAGCAGTTCTTC.

The CDR3 DNA follows: TGTGCCAGCAGCCCTACAGCGGATACGCAGTATTTT. As protein: CASSPTADTQYF. The chain employs TRBV7-9 and TRBJ2-3, with no clear D. CDR3 length: 12 residues. In germline, CDR1 is SEHNR, CDR2 FQNEAQ (reference sequence). Deletions cut 5 bases from V and 6 bases from J, with 9 bases between.

This clonotype has a count of ten or more. The V call is TRBV28, the J call TRBJ1-2, with D hard to call. Germline V lookup: CDR1 MDHEN, CDR2 SYDVKM. CDR3 size: 14 residues. V lost 3 bases to trimming and J lost 2 bases, with 10 bases between them. The CDR3 is CASSLIALNYGYTF. The CDR3 DNA follows: TGTGCCAGCAGTTTGATCGCGCTGAACTATGGCTACACCTTC.

The V call is TRBV27, the J call TRBJ2-7, with TRBD1 matching 7 bases. This CDR3 contains 15 residues. CDR1 and CDR2 from the germline V gene are MNHEY and SMNVEV (reference sequence). The V and J ends lost 5 bases and 1 base, in that order; junction bases with no gene match: 8. The CDR3 DNA follows: TGTGCCAGCAGTGACCCTCGCAGGGGGTCCTACGAGCAGTACTTC. This sequence encodes CASSDPRRGSYEQYF.

There are many counts of this clonotype. This sequence joins TRBV6-5 and TRBJ2-3, with 7 bases identical to TRBD1. In germline, CDR1 is MNHEY, CDR2 SVGAGI. Losses at the gene ends were 6 bases for V and 1 base for J; bases not matched to a gene: 10. This CDR3 is built from 16 residues. CDR3 region: CASSRGQTSRTDTQYF. The CDR3 region has the DNA TGTGCCAGCAGCCGGGGACAGACCTCTCGCACAGATACGCAGTATTTT.